This passage covers 4 T cell receptor beta chains from one sample sequenced in a study of shared clonotypes between healthy human individuals. Assay used: immunoSEQ multiplex PCR; TCRdb lists only in-frame clones, some missing. The repertoire includes around 1.4 million clones, about 98.5% of them detected once, and about 0.4% sits in the top ten. The material sequenced was naive CD4+ T cells sorted from blood. Documented subset: CD45RA+ positively selected. The origin of the receptors is a man younger than 45 in good health.

The chain combines TRBV6-5 with TRBJ1-2; a possible D gene is TRBD1 (6 bases). V lost 5 bases, J lost 8 bases, and 12 bases lay in between. The germline V gene has CDR1 MNHEY and CDR2 SVGAGI. The CDR3 consists of 12 residues. Here the CDR3 reads CASSKQGGGYTF. In nucleotides, the CDR3 is TGTGCCAGCAGTAAACAGGGTGGCGGCTACACCTTC.

This chain joins TRBV30 and TRBJ1-4; no clear D gene. Germline CDR1 GTSNPN, CDR2 SVGIG (reference sequence). CDR3 length: 13 residues. Trimming removed 4 bases from V and 4 bases from J, with 10 bases in between. CDR3 residues: CAWTRKGNEKLFF. DNA for the CDR3: TGTGCCTGGACGAGGAAGGGTAATGAAAAACTGTTTTTT.

CDR3 protein: CASSYNRDKKETQYF. The CDR3 nucleotides read TGTGCCAGCAGTTACAACCGGGACAAGAAAGAGACCCAGTACTTC. The chain is built from TRBV6-5 and TRBJ2-5, with a weak D call TRBD1 (6 bases). Trimming pared 2 bases from V and 3 bases from J, leaving 13 bases between. There are 15 residues in the CDR3. Germline CDR1 reads MNHEY; CDR2 reads SVGAGI.

The V call is TRBV27, the J call TRBJ2-1; D could derive from TRBD1 or TRBD2 (5 bases each). Germline V gene data show CDR1 as MNHEY and CDR2 as SMNVEV (reference sequence). This CDR3 comprises 16 residues. The V end was cut by 4 bases, the J end by 1 base, with 14 bases between. CDR3 nucleotides: TGTGCCAGCAGTTCCCTCCCCGGGGCTTCCTACAATGAGCAGTTCTTC. Translation gives CASSSLPGASYNEQFF.